Sequencing of this T cell receptor beta chain was carried out in a study of prognosis after radiotherapy for stage I lung cancer. There are many counts of this clonotype. The germline V gene encodes CDR1 LGHDT and CDR2 YNNKEL (reference sequence). Losses at the gene ends were 6 bases for V and 1 base for J; bases not matched to a gene: 2. This CDR3 has 13 amino acids. Template was genomic DNA; TCR beta CDR3 amplified in two multiplex PCR rounds. Amplification during the initial PCR round employed primers specific to each TRBV and TRBJ gene. TCRdb redid the calling of the multiplex PCR reads with MiXCR, one entry per CDR3 protein. The sample contains 25,000 to 35,000 distinct CDR3 sequences, 40% to 60% of which appear only once.

The clonotype was recovered from a donor aged 50 or older with non-small cell lung cancer. Source: PBMCs, taken before or after stereotactic body radiation therapy (not recorded which). The rearrangement uses TRBV3-1 and TRBJ2-5; 7 bases agree with TRBD1. This chain's CDR3 is CASRYRGQETQYF. Written as DNA, the CDR3 is TGTGCCAGCAGGTACAGGGGCCAAGAGACCCAGTACTTC.